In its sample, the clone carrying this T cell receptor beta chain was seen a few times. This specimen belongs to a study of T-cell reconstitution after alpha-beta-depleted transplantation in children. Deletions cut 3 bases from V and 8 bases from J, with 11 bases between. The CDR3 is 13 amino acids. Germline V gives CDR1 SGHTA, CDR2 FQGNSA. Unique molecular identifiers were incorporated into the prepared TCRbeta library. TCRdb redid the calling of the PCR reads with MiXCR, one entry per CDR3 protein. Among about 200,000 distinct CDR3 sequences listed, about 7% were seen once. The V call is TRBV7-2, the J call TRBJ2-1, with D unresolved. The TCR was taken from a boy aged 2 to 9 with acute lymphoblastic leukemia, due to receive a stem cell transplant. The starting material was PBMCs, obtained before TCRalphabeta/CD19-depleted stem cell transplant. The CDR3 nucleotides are TGTGCCAGCAGCTTCTTTGGTGGAGATGAGCAGTTCTTC. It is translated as CASSFFGGDEQFF.